The clone carrying this T cell receptor beta chain has only a few counts. Using immunoSEQ multiplex PCR, the repertoire was profiled, and TCRdb retains in-frame clones only, with some absent. The profile shows more than 85,000 clones, 70% to 90% of them singletons. The sample belongs to a study of blood T cell repertoires in COVID-19. Overall study: COVID-19 samples, acute and convalescent, were from the United States, Italy and Spain. PBMCs, B-cell-depleted T cells, or T cells were the source of the cDNA or gDNA that made up the material.

This clonotype originated in a man between 45 and 60 years old with active or convalescent COVID-19. Sequenced input: peripheral blood.

The CDR3: CASSYQRYEQYF. The CDR3 nucleotides are TGTGCCAGCAGTTACCAACGGTACGAGCAGTACTTC. This rearrangement joins TRBV6-2 or TRBV6-3 to TRBJ2-7, with no clear D. The CDR3 contains 12 residues. Trimming pared 2 bases from V and 4 bases from J, leaving 6 bases between. CDR1 is MNHEY, CDR2 SVGEGT, per germline.